Below are 10 T cell receptor beta chains sequenced from a single sample in a study of OX40 agonist ivuxolimab in advanced cancers. Here immunoSEQ multiplex PCR was the method, and the copy in TCRdb shows in-frame clones only, minus some. This sample carries around 69,000 clones, roughly nine tenths of them seen once, and the ten largest clones take around 3.6%. This specimen was CD4+ or CD8+ T cells sorted from blood, taken in a trial of the OX40 agonist ivuxolimab. Receptors were obtained from an adult with an advanced solid tumor such as melanoma, head and neck, liver or kidney cancer.

This clone has a single count. V gene TRBV10-2 combines with J gene TRBJ2-5, with D possibly matching TRBD1 (6 bases). CDR3 length: 15 residues. V lost 6 bases to trimming and J lost 5 bases, with 19 bases between them. The germline V gene encodes CDR1 WSHSY and CDR2 SAAADI. CDR3 sequence (DNA): TGCGCCAGCAGACAGGGCCGGGACGCATGGGAGACCCAGTACTTC. Translation: CASRQGRDAWETQYF.

The chain recombines TRBV19 with TRBJ1-2; D is perhaps TRBD1 (6 bases). V dropped 6 bases and J dropped 7 bases, with 15 bases sitting between them. CDR1 LNHDA and CDR2 SQIVND come from the germline V gene (reference sequence). CDR3 length equals 13 residues. As DNA, the CDR3 is TGTGCCAGTAGACAAAATTACAGGGCTGGCTACACCTTC. Protein sequence: CASRQNYRAGYTF.

The V and J genes are TRBV2 and TRBJ1-5, with D maybe TRBD1 (5 bases). Germline V CDR1 and CDR2: SNHLY, FYNNEI. The length of the CDR3 is 13 residues. V was clipped by 5 bases and J by 5 bases, with 10 bases between them. As DNA, the CDR3 is TGTGCCAGCAGTCACGGGGGAGATCAGCCCCAGCATTTT. Residues: CASSHGGDQPQHF.

The genes are TRBV19 and TRBJ1-2; the match to TRBD1 covers 10 bases. Germline V gene lookup returns CDR1 LNHDA and CDR2 SQIVND (reference sequence). The CDR3 loop spans 16 amino acids. Trimming took 4 bases from V and 7 from J; bases not matched to a gene: 12. This CDR3 reads CASSTAGQGKASGYTF. The CDR3 DNA reads as TGTGCCAGTAGTACCGCGGGACAGGGGAAGGCGAGTGGCTACACCTTC.

This clone was seen a single time. The chain is built from TRBV7-3 and TRBJ1-1; TRBD1 is a possible D gene (5 bases). CDR1 and CDR2 from the germline V gene are SGHTA and FQGTGA. V was shortened by 2 bases and J by 7 bases, with 11 bases between the two germline ends. The CDR3 spans 13 residues. CDR3 coding DNA: TGTGCCAGCAGCTTAGGGCAGGGAGGTGAAGCTTTCTTT. Protein product: CASSLGQGGEAFF.

The rearrangement links TRBV10-3 to TRBJ1-1; D unresolved. The CDR3 loop spans 12 amino acids. The V end was cut by 8 bases, the J end by 2 bases, with 9 bases between. The germline V gene encodes CDR1 ENHRY and CDR2 SYGVKD. The CDR3 sequence: CAISTLNTEAFF. CDR3 bases: TGTGCCATCTCCACACTCAACACTGAAGCTTTCTTT.

The chain joins TRBV6-5 to TRBJ1-3, with D tentatively TRBD1 (6 bases). CDR3 length: 15 residues. Trimming took 2 bases from V and 3 from J, leaving 11 bases between them. Per germline, CDR1 MNHEY and CDR2 SVGAGI. The CDR3 DNA reads as TGTGCCAGCAGTTACATACAGGGTAGTGGAAACACCATATATTTT. Its protein is CASSYIQGSGNTIYF.

The chain couples TRBV27 to TRBJ2-2; D not certain. The germline gives CDR1 MNHEY, CDR2 SMNVEV (reference sequence). CDR3 length equals 14 residues. Trimming removed 2 bases from V and 5 bases from J, with 9 bases in between. DNA for the CDR3: TGTGCCAGCAGTTTACTTCTCGGGACCGGGGAGCTGTTTTTT. Translated, it gives CASSLLLGTGELFF.

The chain has TRBV4-1 and TRBJ2-1; D remains unclear. The CDR3 is 16 amino acids. CDR1 is MGHRA and CDR2 is YSYEKL in the germline V gene. Trimming took 4 bases from V and 0 from J, leaving 13 bases between them. The CDR3 region is CASSPNTASSYNEQFF. CDR3 coding DNA: TGCGCCAGCAGCCCAAACACGGCCTCCTCCTACAATGAGCAGTTCTTC.

As to this clone: Within the sample, other DNA sequences also encode this same CDR3. The gene calls are TRBV5-1 and TRBJ2-3; D is ambiguous. CDR1 is SGHRS, CDR2 YFSETQ, per germline. V dropped 2 bases and J dropped 3 bases, with 4 bases sitting between them. The CDR3 is 12 residues long. CDR3 nucleotide sequence: TGCGCCAGCAGCTTTAGTACAGATACGCAGTATTTT. Amino acids: CASSFSTDTQYF.